This T cell receptor (beta chain) was recorded in a study of blood T cell repertoires in COVID-19. Study background: Samples representing acute and convalescent COVID-19 were sourced from the United States, Italy and Spain.

Trimming took 3 bases from V and 0 from J, leaving 9 bases between them. Germline V gene sequence: CDR1 KGHDR, CDR2 SFDVKD. This CDR3 has 15 residues. As originally analysed: Researchers report that nucleated cell counts were estimated from reference gene primer amplification. Assay used: immunoSEQ multiplex PCR; TCRdb lists only in-frame clones, some missing. V, J and clone size are those of that table, while D and trimming were read from the DNA. This table holds over 200,000 clones, 83% found once. V gene TRBV24-1 combines with J gene TRBJ2-3; D is unresolved. The sequencing input was peripheral blood. This clonotype was sampled from a woman in her 30s with COVID-19, enrolled during active disease. The CDR3 loop is CATSDTRSSTDTQYF. The CDR3 coding sequence is TGTGCCACCAGTGATACGCGGTCTAGCACAGATACGCAGTATTTT.